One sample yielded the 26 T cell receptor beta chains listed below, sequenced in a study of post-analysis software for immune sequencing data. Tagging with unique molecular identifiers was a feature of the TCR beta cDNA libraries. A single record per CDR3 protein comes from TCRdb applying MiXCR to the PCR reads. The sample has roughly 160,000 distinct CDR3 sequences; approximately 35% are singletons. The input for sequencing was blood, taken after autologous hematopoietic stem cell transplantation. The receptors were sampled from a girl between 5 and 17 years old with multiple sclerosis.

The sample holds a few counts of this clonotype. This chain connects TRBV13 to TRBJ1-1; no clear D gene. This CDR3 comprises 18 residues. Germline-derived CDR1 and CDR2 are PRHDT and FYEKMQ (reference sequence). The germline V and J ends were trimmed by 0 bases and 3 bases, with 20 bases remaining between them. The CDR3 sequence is CASSLGGAKIGRDTEAFF. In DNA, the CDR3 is TGTGCCAGCAGCTTAGGGGGCGCGAAGATTGGTCGGGACACTGAAGCTTTCTTT.

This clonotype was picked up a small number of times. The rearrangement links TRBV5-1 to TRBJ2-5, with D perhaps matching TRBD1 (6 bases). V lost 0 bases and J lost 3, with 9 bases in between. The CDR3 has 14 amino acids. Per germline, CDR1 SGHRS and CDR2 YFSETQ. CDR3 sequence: CASSLDRAEETQYF. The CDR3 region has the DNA TGCGCCAGCAGCTTGGACAGGGCAGAAGAGACCCAGTACTTC. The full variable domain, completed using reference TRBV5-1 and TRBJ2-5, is KAGVTQTPRYLIKTRGQQVTLSCSPISGHRSVSWYQQTPGQGLQFLFEYFSETQRNKGNFPGRFSGRQFSNSRSEMNVSTLELGDSALYLCASSLDRAEETQYFGPGTRLLVL.

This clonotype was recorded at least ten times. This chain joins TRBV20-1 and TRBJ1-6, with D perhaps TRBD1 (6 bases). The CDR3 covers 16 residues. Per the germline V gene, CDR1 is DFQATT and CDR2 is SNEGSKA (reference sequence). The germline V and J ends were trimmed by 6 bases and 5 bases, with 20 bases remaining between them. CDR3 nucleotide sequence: TGCAGTGCAAGGGACACCGGAAGGCTAAATAATTCACCCCTCCACTTT. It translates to CSARDTGRLNNSPLHF.

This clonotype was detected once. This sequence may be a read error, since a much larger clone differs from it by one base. CDR3 nucleotides: TGTGCCAGCAGCTTTTTACAGGGCACAGATACGCGGTATTTT. Residues: CASSFLQGTDTRYF. The J gene is TRBJ2-3, the V gene TRBV28; D is perhaps TRBD1 (6 bases). CDR1 MDHEN and CDR2 SYDVKM come from the germline V gene. CDR3 size: 14 residues.

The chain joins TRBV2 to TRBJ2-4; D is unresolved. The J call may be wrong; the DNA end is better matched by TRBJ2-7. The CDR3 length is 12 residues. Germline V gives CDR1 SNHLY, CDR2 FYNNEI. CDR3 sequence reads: CASGGDAYEQYF. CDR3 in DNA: TGTGCCAGCGGTGGGGATGCCTACGAGCAGTACTTC.

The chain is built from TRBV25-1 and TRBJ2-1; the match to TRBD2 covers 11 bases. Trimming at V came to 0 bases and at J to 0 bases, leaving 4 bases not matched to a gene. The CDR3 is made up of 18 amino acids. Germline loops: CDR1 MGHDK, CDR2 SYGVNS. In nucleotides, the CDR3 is TGTGCCAGCAGTGAATATTTCACTAGCGGGAGCTCCTACAATGAGCAGTTCTTC. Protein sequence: CASSEYFTSGSSYNEQFF.

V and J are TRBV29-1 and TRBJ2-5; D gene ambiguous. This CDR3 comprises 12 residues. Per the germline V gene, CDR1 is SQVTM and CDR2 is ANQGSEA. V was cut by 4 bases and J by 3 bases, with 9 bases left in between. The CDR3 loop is CSVVRSKETQYF. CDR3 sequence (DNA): TGCAGCGTTGTGAGGTCAAAAGAGACCCAGTACTTC.

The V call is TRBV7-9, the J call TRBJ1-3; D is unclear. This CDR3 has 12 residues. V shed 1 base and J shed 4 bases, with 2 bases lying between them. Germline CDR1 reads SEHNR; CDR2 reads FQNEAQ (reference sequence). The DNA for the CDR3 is TGTGCCAGCAGCTTAGACGGAAACACCATATATTTT. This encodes CASSLDGNTIYF. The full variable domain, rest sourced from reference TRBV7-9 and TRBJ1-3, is DTGVSQNPRHKITKRGQNVTFRCDPISEHNRLYWYRQTLGQGPEFLTYFQNEAQLEKSRLLSDRFSAERPKGSFSTLEIQRTEQGDSAMYLCASSLDGNTIYFGEGSWLTVV.

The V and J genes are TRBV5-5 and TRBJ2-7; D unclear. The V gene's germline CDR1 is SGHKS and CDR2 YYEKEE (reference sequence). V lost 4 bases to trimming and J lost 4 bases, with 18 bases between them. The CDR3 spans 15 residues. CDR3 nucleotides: TGTGCCAGCAGCCTGAAGCCCCCTAAGACTTACGAGCAGTACTTC. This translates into CASSLKPPKTYEQYF.

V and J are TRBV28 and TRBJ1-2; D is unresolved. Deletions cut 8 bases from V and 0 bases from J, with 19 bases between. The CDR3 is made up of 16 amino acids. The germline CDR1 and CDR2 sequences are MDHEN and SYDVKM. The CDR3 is CASGTRIAIANYGYTF. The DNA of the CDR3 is TGTGCCAGCGGTACCCGAATAGCGATCGCTAACTATGGCTACACCTTC.

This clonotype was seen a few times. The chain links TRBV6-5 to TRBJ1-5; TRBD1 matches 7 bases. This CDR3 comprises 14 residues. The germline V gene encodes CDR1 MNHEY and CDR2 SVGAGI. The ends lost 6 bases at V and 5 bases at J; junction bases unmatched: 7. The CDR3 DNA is TGTGCCAGCAGCCAGGGGGGGTTGTATCAGCCCCAGCATTTT. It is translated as CASSQGGLYQPQHF.

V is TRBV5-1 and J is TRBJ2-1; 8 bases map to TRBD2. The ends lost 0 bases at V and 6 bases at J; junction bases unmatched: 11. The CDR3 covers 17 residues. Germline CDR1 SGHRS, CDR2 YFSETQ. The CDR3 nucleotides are TGCGCCAGCAGCTTGGCCGTGGCGGGGGGCTTCCTCAATGAGCAGTTCTTC. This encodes CASSLAVAGGFLNEQFF.

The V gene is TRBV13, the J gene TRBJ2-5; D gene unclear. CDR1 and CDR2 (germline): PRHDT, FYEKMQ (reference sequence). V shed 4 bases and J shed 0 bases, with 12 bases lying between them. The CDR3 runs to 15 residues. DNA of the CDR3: TGTGCCAGCAGCTGTTTTTGGGCCCACCAAGAGACCCAGTACTTC. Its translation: CASSCFWAHQETQYF.

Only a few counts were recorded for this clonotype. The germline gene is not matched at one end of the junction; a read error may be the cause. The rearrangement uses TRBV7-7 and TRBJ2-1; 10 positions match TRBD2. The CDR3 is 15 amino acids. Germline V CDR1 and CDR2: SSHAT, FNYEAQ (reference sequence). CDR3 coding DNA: TGTGCTAGCAGCTCCCGACTAGCGGGTTCCAATGAGCAGTTCTTC. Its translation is CASSSRLAGSNEQFF.

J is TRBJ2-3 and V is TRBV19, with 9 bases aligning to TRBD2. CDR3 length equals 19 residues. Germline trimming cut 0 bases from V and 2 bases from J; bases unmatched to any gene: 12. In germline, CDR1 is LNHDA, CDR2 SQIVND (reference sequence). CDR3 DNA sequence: TGTGCCAGTAGTATAGATGGAACCGGGACTAGCCCTAACACAGATACGCAGTATTTT. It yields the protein CASSIDGTGTSPNTDTQYF.

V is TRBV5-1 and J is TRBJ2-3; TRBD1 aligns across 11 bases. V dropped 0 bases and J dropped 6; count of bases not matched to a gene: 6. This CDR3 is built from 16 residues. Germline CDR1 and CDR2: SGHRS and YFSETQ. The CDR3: CASSLDGQGARDTQYF. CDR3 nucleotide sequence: TGCGCCAGCAGCTTGGATGGACAGGGGGCTCGGGATACGCAGTATTTT.

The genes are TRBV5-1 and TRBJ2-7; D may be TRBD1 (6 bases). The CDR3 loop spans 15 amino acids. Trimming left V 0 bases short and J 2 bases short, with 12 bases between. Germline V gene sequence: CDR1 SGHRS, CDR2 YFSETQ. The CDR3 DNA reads TGCGCCAGCAGCTTGGGACAGGAGAGAGCCTACGAGCAGTACTTC. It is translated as CASSLGQERAYEQYF.

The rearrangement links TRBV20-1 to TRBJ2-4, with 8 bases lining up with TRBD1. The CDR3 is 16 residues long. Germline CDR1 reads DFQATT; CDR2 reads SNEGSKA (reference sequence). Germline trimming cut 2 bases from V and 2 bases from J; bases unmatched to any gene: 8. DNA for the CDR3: TGCAGTGCTAGATCGGCAGGGGGCAGTCCCAAAAACATTCAGTACTTC. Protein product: CSARSAGGSPKNIQYF.

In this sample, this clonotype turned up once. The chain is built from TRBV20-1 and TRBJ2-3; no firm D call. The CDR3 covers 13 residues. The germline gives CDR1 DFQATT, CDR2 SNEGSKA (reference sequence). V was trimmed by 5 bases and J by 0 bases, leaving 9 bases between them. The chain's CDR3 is CSAHRTSTDTQYF. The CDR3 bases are TGCAGTGCTCATAGAACTAGCACAGATACGCAGTATTTT.

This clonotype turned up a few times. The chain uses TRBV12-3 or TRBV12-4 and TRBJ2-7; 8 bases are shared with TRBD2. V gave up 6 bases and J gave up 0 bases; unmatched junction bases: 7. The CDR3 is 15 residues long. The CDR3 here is CASRGSSGYSYEQYF. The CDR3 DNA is TGTGCCAGCAGGGGCTCTAGCGGGTACTCCTACGAGCAGTACTTC.

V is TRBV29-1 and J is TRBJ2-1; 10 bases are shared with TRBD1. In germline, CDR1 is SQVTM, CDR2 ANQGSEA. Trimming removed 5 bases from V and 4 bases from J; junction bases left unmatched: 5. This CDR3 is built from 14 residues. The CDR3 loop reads CSVKGQGMYNEQFF. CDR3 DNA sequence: TGCAGCGTTAAGGGACAGGGGATGTACAATGAGCAGTTCTTC.

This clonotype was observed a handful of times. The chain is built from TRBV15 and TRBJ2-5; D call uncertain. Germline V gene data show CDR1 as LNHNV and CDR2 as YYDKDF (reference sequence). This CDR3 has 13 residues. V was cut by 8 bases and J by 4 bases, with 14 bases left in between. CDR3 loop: CATARPPRETQYF. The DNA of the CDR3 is TGTGCCACCGCTAGGCCCCCACGAGAGACCCAGTACTTC.

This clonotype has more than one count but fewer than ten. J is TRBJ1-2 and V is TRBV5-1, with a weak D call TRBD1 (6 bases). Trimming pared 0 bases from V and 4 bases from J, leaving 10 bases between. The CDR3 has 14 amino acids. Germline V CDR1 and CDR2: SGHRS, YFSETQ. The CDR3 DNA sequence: TGCGCCAGCAGCTTGGAGCAGGGGTCCTATGGCTACACCTTC. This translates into CASSLEQGSYGYTF.

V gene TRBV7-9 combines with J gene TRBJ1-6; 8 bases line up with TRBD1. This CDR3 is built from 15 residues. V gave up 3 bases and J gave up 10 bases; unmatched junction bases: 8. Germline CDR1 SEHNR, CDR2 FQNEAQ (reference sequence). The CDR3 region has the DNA TGTGCCAGCAGCTTTGGGGGAGGACAGGGCTCACCCCTCCACTTT. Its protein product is CASSFGGGQGSPLHF.

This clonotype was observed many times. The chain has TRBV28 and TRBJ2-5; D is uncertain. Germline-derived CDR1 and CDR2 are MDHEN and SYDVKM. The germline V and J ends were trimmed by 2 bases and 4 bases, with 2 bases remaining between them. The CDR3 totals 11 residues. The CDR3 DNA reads TGTGCCAGCAGTTTACGAGAGACCCAGTACTTC. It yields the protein CASSLRETQYF. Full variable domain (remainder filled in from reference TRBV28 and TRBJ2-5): DVKVTQSSRYLVKRTGEKVFLECVQDMDHENMFWYRQDPGLGLRLIYFSYDVKMKEKGDIPEGYSVSREKKERFSLILESASTNQTSMYLCASSLRETQYFGPGTRLLVL.

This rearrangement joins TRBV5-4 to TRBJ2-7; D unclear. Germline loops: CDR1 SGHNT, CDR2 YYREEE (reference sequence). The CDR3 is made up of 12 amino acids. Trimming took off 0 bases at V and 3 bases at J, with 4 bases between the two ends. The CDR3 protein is CASSLDDYEQYF. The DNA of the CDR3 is TGTGCCAGCAGCTTGGACGACTACGAGCAGTACTTC.